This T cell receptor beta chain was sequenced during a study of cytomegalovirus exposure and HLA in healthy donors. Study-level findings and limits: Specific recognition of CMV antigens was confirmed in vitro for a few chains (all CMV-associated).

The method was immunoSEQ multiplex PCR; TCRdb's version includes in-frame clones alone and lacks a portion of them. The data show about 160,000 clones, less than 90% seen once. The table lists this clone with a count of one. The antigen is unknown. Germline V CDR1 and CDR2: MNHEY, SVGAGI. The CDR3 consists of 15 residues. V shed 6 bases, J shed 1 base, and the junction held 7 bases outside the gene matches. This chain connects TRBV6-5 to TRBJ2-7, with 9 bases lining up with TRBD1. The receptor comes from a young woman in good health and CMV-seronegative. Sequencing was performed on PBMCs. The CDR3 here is CASSPGTGPSYEQYF. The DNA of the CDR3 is TGTGCCAGCAGCCCCGGGACAGGGCCGTCCTACGAGCAGTACTTC.